This is a list of T cell receptor beta chains from one sample in a study of blood T cell repertoires in COVID-19. The table came from immunoSEQ multiplex PCR; TCRdb's copy has only in-frame clones and leaves some out. There are about 410,000 clones in the sample; about 89% occur only once, and 1.5% to 1.8% lies in the top ten. Sequenced material: peripheral blood. Source of these receptors: a woman between 40 and 55 years old with COVID-19, enrolled during active disease. Each CDR3 is given with its conserved first and last residue. Each record gives: J gene, V gene, D gene, clone size, CDR3 protein, CDR3 DNA. The D gene is left open where the match is weak. A clone size is listed for some rows: how often the clone was seen (once, few, many), or a class if it is expanded.

>TRBJ1-3|TRBV9|-|-
CASSVATAGNTIYF
TGTGCCAGCAGCGTAGCGACAGCTGGAAACACCATATATTTT
>TRBJ1-6|TRBV15|TRBD1|-
CATSPPGQGAAPLHF
TGTGCCACCAGCCCCCCGGGACAGGGGGCCGCACCCCTCCACTTT
>TRBJ1-2|TRBV24-1|TRBD1|few
CATSDPWTGNYGYTF
TGTGCCACCAGTGATCCTTGGACAGGCAACTATGGCTACACCTTC
>TRBJ2-1|TRBV5-4|TRBD2|-
CASSFGTRAHEQFF
TGTGCCAGCAGCTTCGGGACTAGGGCTCATGAGCAGTTCTTC
>TRBJ2-7|TRBV2|TRBD1|-
CASSPGTGSEQYF
TGTGCCAGCAGTCCCGGGACAGGCTCCGAGCAGTACTTC
>TRBJ2-7|TRBV7-9|TRBD1|-
CASSYDRGNYEQYF
TGTGCCAGCAGCTACGACAGGGGAAACTACGAGCAGTACTTC
>TRBJ1-1|TRBV6-5|-|-
CASSLLGQPDTEAFF
TGTGCCAGCAGTTTACTTGGACAGCCGGACACTGAAGCTTTCTTT
>TRBJ2-5|TRBV7-2|-|-
CASSSDPGGTQYF
TGTGCCAGCAGCTCCGATCCTGGCGGGACCCAGTACTTC
>TRBJ1-5|TRBV19|-|-
CASSIERNQPQHF
TGTGCCAGTAGTATTGAGAGGAATCAGCCCCAGCATTTT
>TRBJ1-4|TRBV29-1|-|-
CSVATTNEKLFF
TGCAGCGTTGCTACAACTAATGAAAAACTGTTTTTT
>TRBJ2-2|TRBV5-1|-|-
CASSLAQNTGELFF
TGCGCCAGCAGCTTGGCACAGAACACCGGGGAGCTGTTTTTT
>TRBJ1-6|TRBV27|-|-
CASSLQGVNSPLHF
TGTGCCAGCAGTCTGCAAGGGGTTAATTCACCCCTCCACTTT
>TRBJ1-6|TRBV4-3|-|once
CASSQETGSSYNSPLHF
TGCGCCAGCAGCCAAGAAACAGGGAGCTCCTATAATTCACCCCTCCACTTT
>TRBJ1-6|TRBV6-2/TRBV6-3|-|-
CASSSRPGNNSPLHF
TGTGCCAGCAGTTCCCGGCCAGGGAACAATTCACCCCTCCACTTT
>TRBJ1-5|TRBV27|-|few
CASSGGLALPQHF
TGTGCCAGCAGCGGTGGACTGGCGTTGCCCCAGCATTTT
>TRBJ2-7|TRBV3-1/TRBV3-2|-|-
CASSDLSSYEQYF
TGTGCCAGCAGCGACTTGAGCTCCTACGAGCAGTACTTC
>TRBJ1-5|TRBV10-2|TRBD1|-
CASSDGTGVGNQPQHF
TGCGCCAGCAGTGATGGGACAGGGGTAGGGAATCAGCCCCAGCATTTT
>TRBJ1-1|TRBV18|-|-
CASSLGQSNFNTEAFF
TGTGCCAGCTCACTCGGACAGTCCAACTTCAACACTGAAGCTTTCTTT
>TRBJ1-2|TRBV24-1|-|-
CATRDRSLSGYTF
TGTGCCACCAGAGATAGGAGTCTGTCAGGCTACACCTTC
>TRBJ2-5|TRBV28|-|-
CASLSPGRGETQYF
TGTGCCAGCCTTTCGCCCGGCAGGGGAGAGACCCAGTACTTC
>TRBJ1-1|TRBV7-3|-|-
CASSLNVVGGEAFF
TGTGCCAGCAGCTTAAATGTCGTCGGGGGTGAAGCTTTCTTT
>TRBJ2-1|TRBV7-3|-|-
CASSLTGRGDEQFF
TGTGCCAGCAGCTTAACGGGTAGGGGCGATGAGCAGTTCTTC
>TRBJ1-6|TRBV2|-|-
CASRPDLGSPLHF
TGTGCCAGCAGGCCAGACTTGGGTTCACCCCTCCACTTT
>TRBJ1-2|TRBV30|-|-
CAWSKGDGYGYTF
TGTGCCTGGAGTAAGGGGGACGGCTATGGCTACACCTTC
>TRBJ2-3|TRBV5-1|-|few
CASSEQGFTDTQYF
TGCGCCAGCAGTGAACAGGGTTTTACAGATACGCAGTATTTT
>TRBJ1-1|TRBV27|-|once
CASNLHGVGTEAFF
TGTGCCAGCAATCTCCACGGGGTTGGCACTGAAGCTTTCTTT
>TRBJ1-2|TRBV12-5|-|-
CASGLLNSPYGYTF
TGTGCTAGTGGTTTGTTAAACTCACCATATGGCTACACCTTC
>TRBJ1-2|TRBV18|-|-
CASSPSNYGYTF
TGTGCCAGCTCACCCAGTAATTATGGCTACACCTTC
>TRBJ1-1|TRBV2|-|-
CASSLGVLNTEAFF
TGTGCCAGCAGCCTTGGAGTACTTAACACTGAAGCTTTCTTT
>TRBJ1-1|TRBV19|-|-
CASSLGPRGNTEAFF
TGTGCCAGTAGTCTAGGTCCAAGGGGCAACACTGAAGCTTTCTTT
>TRBJ1-1|TRBV28|-|once
CASSSPGHEAFF
TGTGCCAGCAGTTCACCAGGGCATGAAGCTTTCTTT
>TRBJ2-7|TRBV11-2|-|-
CASSVATAAEQYF
TGTGCCAGCAGCGTAGCCACTGCTGCCGAGCAGTACTTC
>TRBJ2-6|TRBV7-9|-|-
CASSHGAPITNVLTF
TGTGCCAGCAGCCATGGGGCCCCAATTACCAACGTCCTGACTTTC
>TRBJ2-1|TRBV4-1|-|-
CASSLGLTRINEQFF
TGCGCCAGCAGCCTGGGTCTTACTAGGATAAATGAGCAGTTCTTC
>TRBJ2-1|TRBV7-2|-|-
CASSLATGKGGDEQFF
TGTGCCAGCAGCTTAGCGACGGGGAAGGGGGGGGATGAGCAGTTCTTC
>TRBJ2-7|TRBV7-2|-|-
CASSLAGWAGTYEQYF
TGTGCCAGCAGCTTAGCGGGCTGGGCGGGCACCTACGAGCAGTACTTC
>TRBJ2-7|TRBV7-9|TRBD1|once
CASSLVPTGVSDEQYF
TGTGCCAGCAGCTTAGTTCCGACAGGGGTCAGCGACGAGCAGTACTTC
>TRBJ1-3|TRBV4-2|-|-
CASSRLAGNTIYF
TGTGCCAGCAGCCGTCTCGCTGGAAACACCATATATTTT
>TRBJ1-6|TRBV6-1|-|-
CASSETGLGAIPLHF
TGTGCCAGCAGTGAAACCGGGCTTGGGGCGATACCCCTCCACTTT
>TRBJ2-5|TRBV27|-|-
CASSHPPLQAQYF
TGTGCCAGCAGCCACCCCCCTTTACAGGCCCAGTACTTC
>TRBJ2-1|TRBV18|-|-
CASPSIDNNEQFF
TGTGCCAGCCCATCCATCGACAACAATGAGCAGTTCTTC
>TRBJ1-2|TRBV28|-|once
CASSLRAYGYTF
TGTGCCAGCAGTTTGAGAGCGTATGGCTACACCTTC
>TRBJ2-7|TRBV6-2/TRBV6-3|TRBD1|-
CASSYRDSFAYEQYF
TGTGCCAGCAGTTACCGGGACAGCTTTGCCTACGAGCAGTACTTC
>TRBJ2-1|TRBV28|-|-
CASTPLSRNEQFF
TGTGCCAGCACCCCTTTGTCTAGAAATGAGCAGTTCTTC
>TRBJ1-4|TRBV7-6|-|-
CASSLSGTLNEKLFF
TGTGCCAGCAGCTTATCCGGGACATTGAATGAAAAACTGTTTTTT
>TRBJ1-1|TRBV7-9|TRBD1|once
CASSLAGTANTEAFF
TGTGCCAGCAGCTTAGCCGGGACAGCGAACACTGAAGCTTTCTTT
>TRBJ2-7|TRBV3-1/TRBV3-2|TRBD1|few
CASSQYRGSSYEQYF
TGTGCCAGCAGCCAATACAGGGGAAGCTCCTACGAGCAGTACTTC
>TRBJ1-2|TRBV19|-|-
CASREQGLTMFYGYTF
TGTGCCAGTAGGGAACAGGGCTTAACGATGTTCTATGGCTACACCTTC
>TRBJ1-4|TRBV28|-|-
CASWATGLDEKLFF
TGTGCCAGTTGGGCTACAGGGTTGGATGAAAAACTGTTTTTT
>TRBJ2-3|TRBV4-3|TRBD2|-
CASSQDSASGGAWDTQYF
TGCGCCAGCAGCCAAGATTCGGCCAGCGGGGGGGCCTGGGATACGCAGTATTTT
>TRBJ1-2|TRBV3-1/TRBV3-2|-|-
CASSQGAGDNYGYTF
TGTGCCAGCAGCCAAGGGGCAGGGGATAACTATGGCTACACCTTC
>TRBJ1-5|TRBV19|-|-
CASSIGKQGNQPQHF
TGTGCCAGTAGTATAGGGAAACAGGGCAATCAGCCCCAGCATTTT
>TRBJ2-1|TRBV6-1|-|-
CASSEAGATYNEQFF
TGTGCCAGCAGTGAAGCAGGAGCTACCTACAATGAGCAGTTCTTC
>TRBJ2-1|TRBV5-1|-|-
CASSLEAGTYNEQFF
TGCGCCAGCAGCTTGGAGGCAGGGACCTACAATGAGCAGTTCTTC
>TRBJ2-5|TRBV30|TRBD2|-
CAWSVRVRTNRPGGETQYF
TGTGCCTGGAGTGTACGAGTGAGGACCAACAGGCCGGGGGGAGAGACCCAGTACTTC